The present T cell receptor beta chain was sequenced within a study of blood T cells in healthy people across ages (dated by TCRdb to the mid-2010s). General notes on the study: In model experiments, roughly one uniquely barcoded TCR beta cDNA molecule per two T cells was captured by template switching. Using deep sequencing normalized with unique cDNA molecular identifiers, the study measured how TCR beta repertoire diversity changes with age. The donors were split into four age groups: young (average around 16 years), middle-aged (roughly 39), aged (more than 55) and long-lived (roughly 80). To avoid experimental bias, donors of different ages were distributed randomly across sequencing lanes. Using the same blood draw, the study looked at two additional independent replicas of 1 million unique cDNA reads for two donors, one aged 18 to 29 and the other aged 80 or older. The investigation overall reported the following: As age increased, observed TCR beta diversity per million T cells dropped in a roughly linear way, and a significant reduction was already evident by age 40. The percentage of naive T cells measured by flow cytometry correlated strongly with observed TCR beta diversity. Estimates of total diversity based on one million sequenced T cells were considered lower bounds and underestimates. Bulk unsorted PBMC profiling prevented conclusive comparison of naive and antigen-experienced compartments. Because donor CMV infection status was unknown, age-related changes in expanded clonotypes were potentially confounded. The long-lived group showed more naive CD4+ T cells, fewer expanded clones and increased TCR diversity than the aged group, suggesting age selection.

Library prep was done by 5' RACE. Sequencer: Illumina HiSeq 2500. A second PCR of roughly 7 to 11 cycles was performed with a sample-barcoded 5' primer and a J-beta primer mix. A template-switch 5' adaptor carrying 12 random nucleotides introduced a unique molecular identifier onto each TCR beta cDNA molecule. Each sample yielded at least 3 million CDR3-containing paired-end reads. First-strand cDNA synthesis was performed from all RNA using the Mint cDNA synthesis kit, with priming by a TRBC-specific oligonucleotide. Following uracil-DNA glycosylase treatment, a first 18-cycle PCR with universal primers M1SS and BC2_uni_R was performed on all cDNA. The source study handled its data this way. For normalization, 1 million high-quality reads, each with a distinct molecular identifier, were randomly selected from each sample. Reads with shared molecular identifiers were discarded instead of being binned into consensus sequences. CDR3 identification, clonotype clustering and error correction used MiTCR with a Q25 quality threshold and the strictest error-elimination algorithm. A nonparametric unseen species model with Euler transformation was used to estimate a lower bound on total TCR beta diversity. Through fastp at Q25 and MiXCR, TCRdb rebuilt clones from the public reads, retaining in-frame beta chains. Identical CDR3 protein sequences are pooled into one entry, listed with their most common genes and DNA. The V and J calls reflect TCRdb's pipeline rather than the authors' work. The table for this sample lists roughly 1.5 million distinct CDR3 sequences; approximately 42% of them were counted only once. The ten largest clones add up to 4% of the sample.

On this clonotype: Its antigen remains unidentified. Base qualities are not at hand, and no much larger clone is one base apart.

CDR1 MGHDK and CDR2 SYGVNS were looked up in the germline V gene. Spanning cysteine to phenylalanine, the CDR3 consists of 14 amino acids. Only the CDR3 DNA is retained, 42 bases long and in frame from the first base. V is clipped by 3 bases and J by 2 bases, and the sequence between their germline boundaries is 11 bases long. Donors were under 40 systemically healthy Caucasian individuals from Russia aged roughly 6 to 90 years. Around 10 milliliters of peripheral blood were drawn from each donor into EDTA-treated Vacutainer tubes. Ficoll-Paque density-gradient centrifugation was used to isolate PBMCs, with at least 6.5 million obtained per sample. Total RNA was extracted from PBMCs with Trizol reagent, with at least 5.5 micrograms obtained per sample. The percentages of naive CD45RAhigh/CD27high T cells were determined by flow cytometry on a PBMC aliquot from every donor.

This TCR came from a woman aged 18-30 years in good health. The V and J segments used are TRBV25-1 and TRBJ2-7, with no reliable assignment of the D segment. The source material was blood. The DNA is TGTGCCAGCAGTGACCCTAGTACTCCCTACGAGCAGTACTTC. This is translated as CASSDPSTPYEQYF.